These 26 T cell receptor beta chains originate from one sample sequenced in a study of Ad26.COV2.S vaccination and SARS-CoV-2 variants. Treatment noted: over 15 received Ad26.COV2.S at low or high dose, single or two shots; about 5 received placebo; per-sample allocation not given. Sample collection was performed on day 63 after the first vaccine or placebo injection. The protocol was immunoSEQ multiplex PCR, while the TCRdb copy is restricted to in-frame clones and leaves out a portion. The sample yields around 270,000 clones, around nine tenths seen once. This material consisted of peripheral blood, taken in a trial of Ad26.COV2.S vaccine versus placebo. The source of these receptors is a person between 18 and 65 years old who received the Ad26.COV2.S COVID-19 vaccine or a placebo.

With respect to this clone: At the DNA level, this CDR3 is encoded by other sequences in the same sample as well. This chain joins TRBV18 and TRBJ2-3; possible D gene TRBD2, 5 bases. The germline V and J ends were trimmed by 2 bases and 1 base, with 16 bases remaining between them. The CDR3 totals 17 residues. From germline, CDR1 is KGHSH and CDR2 LQKENI. Here the CDR3 DNA reads TGTGCCAGCTCACCAAGCAGCGGACGAAGGGGCACAGATACGCAGTATTTT. Encoded protein: CASSPSSGRRGTDTQYF. The variable domain in full, with the rest retrieved from reference TRBV18 and TRBJ2-3, is NAGVMQNPRHLVRRRGQEARLRCSPMKGHSHVYWYRQLPEEGLKFMVYLQKENIIDESGMPKERFSAEFPKEGPSILRIQQVVRGDSAAYFCASSPSSGRRGTDTQYFGPGTRLTVL.

The chain uses TRBV15 and TRBJ1-2; D is ambiguous. Trimming removed 3 bases from V and 2 bases from J, with 4 bases in between. This CDR3 region has 12 residues. Per the germline V gene, CDR1 is LNHNV and CDR2 is YYDKDF (reference sequence). The CDR3 nucleotides read TGTGCCACCAGCAGTGGGAACTATGGCTACACCTTC. Translation gives CATSSGNYGYTF.

The chain recombines TRBV18 with TRBJ2-5; 7 bases line up with TRBD2. The CDR3 loop spans 13 amino acids. Trimming cost V 2 bases and J 5 bases; bases outside gene matches: 2. Germline loops: CDR1 KGHSH, CDR2 LQKENI. The CDR3 is CASSPTLAETQYF. The CDR3 DNA sequence: TGTGCCAGCTCACCAACACTAGCGGAGACCCAGTACTTC.

J is TRBJ2-3 and V is TRBV7-2, with D tentatively TRBD2 (5 bases). Germline CDR1 and CDR2: SGHTA and FQGNSA. The CDR3 contains 15 residues. The ends were cut back, 5 bases at V and 2 bases at J, with 14 bases in the middle. The CDR3 region is CASSPSPGTTDTQYF. In nucleotides, the CDR3 is TGTGCCAGCAGCCCCTCCCCGGGAACCACAGATACGCAGTATTTT. Full variable domain (missing parts from reference TRBV7-2 and TRBJ2-3): GAGVSQSPSNKVTEKGKDVELRCDPISGHTALYWYRQSLGQGLEFLIYFQGNSAPDKSGLPSDRFSAERTGGSVSTLTIQRTQQEDSAVYLCASSPSPGTTDTQYFGPGTRLTVL.

V usage is TRBV13 and J usage is TRBJ1-1, with D possibly TRBD1 on 6 matching bases. The V end was cut by 5 bases, the J end by 5 bases, with 21 bases between. The CDR3 is made up of 16 amino acids. The V gene's germline CDR1 is PRHDT and CDR2 FYEKMQ (reference sequence). CDR3 region: CASSRNGGGGGTEAFF. The DNA of the CDR3 is TGTGCCAGCAGCCGAAACGGGGGAGGGGGTGGAACTGAAGCTTTCTTT.

V and J are TRBV18 and TRBJ2-5; D unresolved. The CDR3 spans 14 residues. V dropped 4 bases and J dropped 5 bases, with 14 bases sitting between them. From germline, CDR1 is KGHSH and CDR2 LQKENI. CDR3 residues: CASSLAPGPETQYF. CDR3 nucleotides: TGTGCCAGCTCACTTGCCCCGGGTCCCGAGACCCAGTACTTC.

V usage is TRBV6-4 and J usage is TRBJ2-3; the match to TRBD1 covers 9 bases. The V gene end was trimmed by 4 bases and the J gene end by 4 bases; junction bases not matched to a gene: 6. The germline gives CDR1 MRHNA, CDR2 SNTAGT. This CDR3 has 15 amino acids. The CDR3 bases are TGTGCCAGCAGTGCCGGGACAGGGTCGTCAGATACGCAGTATTTT. The encoded protein is CASSAGTGSSDTQYF.

This chain links TRBV7-2 with TRBJ1-3; a weak D match, TRBD1 (6 bases). Germline CDR1 SGHTA, CDR2 FQGNSA. The CDR3 has 15 residues. V lost 4 bases to trimming and J lost 5 bases, with 15 bases between them. The CDR3 DNA is TGTGCCAGCAGCTCTGTGGGGGCGGGGAGAAACACCATATATTTT. It translates to CASSSVGAGRNTIYF.

The chain employs TRBV7-2 and TRBJ1-2; TRBD1 agrees at 7 bases. Unmatched junction bases numbered 8, after V lost 5 bases and J lost 5 bases. The CDR3 runs to 14 residues. CDR1 and CDR2 from the germline V gene are SGHTA and FQGNSA. The CDR3 region has the DNA TGTGCCAGCAGCACGCCGGGACAGCCTTATGGCTACACCTTC. Its protein is CASSTPGQPYGYTF.

This clone appeared a few times. The chain uses TRBV24-1 and TRBJ2-2; the D gene is possibly TRBD2 (7 bases). The CDR3 length is 14 residues. The germline V gene encodes CDR1 KGHDR and CDR2 SFDVKD. The V gene lost 5 bases and the J gene lost 7 bases, with 13 bases spanning the gap. CDR3 in DNA: TGTGCCACCAGTGTAGGGGGGGATAGCGGGGAGCTGTTTTTT. This codes for CATSVGGDSGELFF.

The rearrangement uses TRBV4-1 and TRBJ2-4, with D hard to call. Trimming took 0 bases from V and 0 from J, leaving 12 bases between them. Germline V gives CDR1 MGHRA, CDR2 YSYEKL. The CDR3 is made up of 17 amino acids. This chain's CDR3 is CASSQDQEHLAKNIQYF. The CDR3 nucleotides are TGCGCCAGCAGCCAAGATCAGGAACACTTAGCCAAAAACATTCAGTACTTC.

The chain is built from TRBV30 and TRBJ1-6; D remains unclear. V lost 0 bases and J lost 14, with 17 bases in between. This CDR3 has 14 amino acids. Germline assignment: CDR1 GTSNPN and CDR2 SVGIG (reference sequence). The CDR3, as DNA: TGTGCCTGGAGTGTACGTGGCACCCCTGGAGCCCTCCACTTT. Its translation: CAWSVRGTPGALHF.

CDR3 sequence (DNA): TGTGCCAGCAGTGAAAATACTGTTCAAGCTTTCTTT. It yields the protein CASSENTVQAFF. The V gene is TRBV6-1, the J gene TRBJ1-1; D gene ambiguous. This CDR3 has 12 residues. Germline-derived CDR1 and CDR2 are MNHNS and SASEGT. Trimming took 2 bases from V and 9 from J, leaving 10 bases between them.

The CDR3 DNA sequence: TGTGCCAGCAGCTTGACAGGGGGTAACGACAATGAGCAGTTCTTC. Its translation is CASSLTGGNDNEQFF. This rearrangement joins TRBV7-9 to TRBJ2-1, with TRBD1 matching 9 bases. CDR1 SEHNR and CDR2 FQNEAQ come from the germline V gene (reference sequence). After removal of 3 bases from V and 5 bases from J, the junction contained 5 bases not matched to a gene. The CDR3 runs to 15 residues. Full variable domain (missing parts from reference TRBV7-9 and TRBJ2-1): DTGVSQNPRHKITKRGQNVTFRCDPISEHNRLYWYRQTLGQGPEFLTYFQNEAQLEKSRLLSDRFSAERPKGSFSTLEIQRTEQGDSAMYLCASSLTGGNDNEQFFGPGTRLTVL.

This clone has a handful of counts. V is TRBV5-1 and J is TRBJ1-4, with 7 bases aligning to TRBD1. CDR1 SGHRS and CDR2 YFSETQ come from the germline V gene. This CDR3 comprises 14 residues. The V gene end was trimmed by 3 bases and the J gene end by 7 bases; junction bases not matched to a gene: 6. This CDR3 reads CASSSPTGSEKLFF. DNA for the CDR3: TGCGCCAGCAGCTCCCCGACAGGGAGTGAAAAACTGTTTTTT.

The chain employs TRBV3-1 (or the pseudogene TRBV3-2) and TRBJ2-2; possibly TRBD2 for D (6 bases). Per the germline V gene, CDR1 is LGHDT and CDR2 is YNNKEL (reference sequence). V was shortened by 4 bases and J by 5 bases, with 20 bases between the two germline ends. The CDR3 totals 17 residues. DNA of the CDR3: TGTGCCAGCAGCCCGCCACGGGAGAAATCGGGGACCGGGGAGCTGTTTTTT. Its protein is CASSPPREKSGTGELFF.

This chain connects TRBV19 to TRBJ2-5, with D possibly being TRBD2 (5 bases). CDR1 and CDR2 from the germline V gene are LNHDA and SQIVND (reference sequence). This CDR3 comprises 13 residues. V lost 0 bases, J lost 6 bases, and 8 bases lay in between. CDR3 bases: TGTGCCAGTAGTATAGAGAGGGATAAGACCCAGTACTTC. Protein: CASSIERDKTQYF.

The CDR3 spells CASSLPAPENSPLHF. As DNA, the CDR3 is TGCGCCAGCAGCTTGCCGGCTCCCGAAAATTCACCCCTCCACTTT. The chain has TRBV5-1 and TRBJ1-6; D is unresolved. The CDR3 spans 15 residues. Trimming cost V 1 base and J 7 bases, with 12 bases left between them. Germline V gives CDR1 SGHRS, CDR2 YFSETQ. Full variable domain (missing parts from reference TRBV5-1 and TRBJ1-6): KAGVTQTPRYLIKTRGQQVTLSCSPISGHRSVSWYQQTPGQGLQFLFEYFSETQRNKGNFPGRFSGRQFSNSRSEMNVSTLELGDSALYLCASSLPAPENSPLHFGNGTRLTVT.

The rearrangement joins TRBV19 to TRBJ2-5; the match to TRBD2 covers 8 bases. CDR3 length equals 20 residues. Germline loops: CDR1 LNHDA, CDR2 SQIVND (reference sequence). The trim removed 4 bases at V and 5 bases at J, leaving 24 bases unmatched. The CDR3 nucleotides read TGTGCCAGTAGTACCTATACCGGGACAAGGGGAGGACTAGCCAGGGAGACCCAGTACTTC. This codes for CASSTYTGTRGGLARETQYF.

There are a few counts of this clone. This chain joins TRBV12-3 or TRBV12-4 and TRBJ1-6; D uncertain. V dropped 6 bases and J dropped 6 bases, with 9 bases sitting between them. This CDR3 has 13 amino acids. CDR3 coding DNA: TGTGCCAGCAGAGATACCGTTAATTCACCCCTCCACTTT. This translates into CASRDTVNSPLHF.

The rearrangement uses TRBV20-1 and TRBJ1-4; D ambiguous. Trimming pared 0 bases from V and 7 bases from J, leaving 3 bases between. The CDR3 has 11 amino acids. From germline, CDR1 is DFQATT and CDR2 SNEGSKA (reference sequence). This CDR3 reads CSARDGEKLFF. The CDR3, as DNA: TGCAGTGCTAGAGATGGTGAAAAACTGTTTTTT.

This chain connects TRBV11-2 to TRBJ2-7; 8 bases are shared with TRBD1. Germline trimming cut 4 bases from V and 2 bases from J; bases unmatched to any gene: 7. The CDR3 contains 15 residues. Germline lookup yields CDR1 SGHAT and CDR2 FQNNGV. CDR3 sequence reads: CASSSGTGNTYEQYF. DNA of the CDR3: TGTGCCAGCAGCTCGGGGACAGGCAATACCTACGAGCAGTACTTC.

This clone was seen only once. This chain connects TRBV24-1 to TRBJ1-2; weak D call: TRBD1 (5 bases). Trimming took 1 base from V and 2 from J, leaving 7 bases between them. The CDR3 is 14 residues long. The germline gives CDR1 KGHDR, CDR2 SFDVKD. The CDR3 protein is CATSDFDRNYGYTF. CDR3 in DNA: TGTGCCACCAGTGATTTTGACAGAAACTATGGCTACACCTTC.

The chain links TRBV27 to TRBJ2-3; no clear D gene. Trimming took off 0 bases at V and 0 bases at J, with 10 bases between the two ends. This CDR3 spans 16 amino acids. The germline gives CDR1 MNHEY, CDR2 SMNVEV (reference sequence). The CDR3 bases are TGTGCCAGCAGTTTATCCGCACTCCTTAGCACAGATACGCAGTATTTT. Protein: CASSLSALLSTDTQYF.

V and J are TRBV2 and TRBJ1-6; 10 positions agree with TRBD1. Germline lookup yields CDR1 SNHLY and CDR2 FYNNEI. Trimming at V came to 4 bases and at J to 9 bases, leaving 3 bases not matched to a gene. The CDR3 is 14 amino acids. In DNA, the CDR3 is TGTGCCAGCAGTGGACAGGGGGCAGGTTCACCCCTCCACTTT. It codes for CASSGQGAGSPLHF.

The chain couples TRBV30 to TRBJ2-6, with 7 bases fitting TRBD2. The CDR3 contains 16 residues. CDR1 is GTSNPN and CDR2 is SVGIG in the germline V gene (reference sequence). V lost 5 bases and J lost 0; bases outside the gene matches: 7. The CDR3 loop reads CAWGPGGFSGANVLTF. The CDR3, as DNA: TGTGCCTGGGGTCCGGGGGGATTCTCTGGGGCCAACGTCCTGACTTTC.